The rows below give T cell receptor beta chains drawn from one sample of a study of monozygotic twins with inflammatory bowel disease. Following a re-call of the 5' RACE reads, TCRdb has one entry per CDR3 protein and lacks DNA. The specimen's table records fewer than 450,000 distinct CDR3 sequences. Sample: blood. The receptors here all came from a human donor with ulcerative colitis or Crohn's disease, or a healthy co-twin of an affected twin (not recorded which). The CDR3 runs from the conserved cysteine through the conserved F or W.

TRBJ2-5,TRBV12-3/TRBV12-4,CASIEGPGTQYF
TRBJ2-1,TRBV6-5,CASSYSSGRHEQFF
TRBJ2-7,TRBV7-3,CASRSSVSYEQYF
TRBJ2-2,TRBV29-1,CSARQGSAGELFF
TRBJ2-2,TRBV7-3,CASSPEGGHTGELFF
TRBJ1-1,TRBV7-2,CASSLETGRRNTEAFF
TRBJ2-5,TRBV12-3/TRBV12-4,CASLMASGGWETQYF
TRBJ2-2,TRBV24-1,CATGLAGTGELFF
TRBJ2-3,TRBV4-3,CASSQMSASPTDTQYF
TRBJ1-5,TRBV30,CAWNRDGNNQPQHF
TRBJ1-2,TRBV5-1,CASSPFQGWNGYTF
TRBJ2-3,TRBV29-1,CSGWHGTDTQYF
TRBJ2-1,TRBV24-1,CATSDGTDPTDRNEQFF
TRBJ2-1,TRBV11-2,CASSLDRGSGRTYNEQFF
TRBJ1-2,TRBV7-2,CASSPREGGTGEYGYTF
TRBJ2-7,TRBV7-2,CASSKTGASYEQYF
TRBJ2-7,TRBV11-2,CASSLGTSSYEQYF
TRBJ2-3,TRBV20-1,CSARDVRPDTQYF
TRBJ1-1,TRBV7-9,CASKGVGDEAFF
TRBJ2-1,TRBV19,CASSIGLSSYNEQFF
TRBJ1-1,TRBV7-3,CASSYTRNTEAFF
TRBJ1-3,TRBV15,CATRPEVSGNTIYF
TRBJ2-5,TRBV6-5,CASSYSGEGTQETQYF
TRBJ2-7,TRBV19,CASSNQATSYEQYF
TRBJ1-1,TRBV5-6,CASSLEDRDEAFF
TRBJ1-2,TRBV28,CASSSTGTGTSYGYTF